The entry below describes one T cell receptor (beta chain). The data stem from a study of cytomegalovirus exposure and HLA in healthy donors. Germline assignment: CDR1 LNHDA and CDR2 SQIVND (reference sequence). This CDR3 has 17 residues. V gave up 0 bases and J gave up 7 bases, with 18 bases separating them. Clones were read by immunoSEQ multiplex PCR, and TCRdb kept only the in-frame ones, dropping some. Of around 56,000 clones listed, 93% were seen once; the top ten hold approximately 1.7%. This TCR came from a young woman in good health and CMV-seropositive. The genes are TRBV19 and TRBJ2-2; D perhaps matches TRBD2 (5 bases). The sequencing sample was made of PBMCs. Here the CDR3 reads CASSIDLFYVAIGELFF. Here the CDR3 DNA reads TGTGCCAGTAGTATAGATCTCTTCTACGTAGCGATCGGGGAGCTGTTTTTT.